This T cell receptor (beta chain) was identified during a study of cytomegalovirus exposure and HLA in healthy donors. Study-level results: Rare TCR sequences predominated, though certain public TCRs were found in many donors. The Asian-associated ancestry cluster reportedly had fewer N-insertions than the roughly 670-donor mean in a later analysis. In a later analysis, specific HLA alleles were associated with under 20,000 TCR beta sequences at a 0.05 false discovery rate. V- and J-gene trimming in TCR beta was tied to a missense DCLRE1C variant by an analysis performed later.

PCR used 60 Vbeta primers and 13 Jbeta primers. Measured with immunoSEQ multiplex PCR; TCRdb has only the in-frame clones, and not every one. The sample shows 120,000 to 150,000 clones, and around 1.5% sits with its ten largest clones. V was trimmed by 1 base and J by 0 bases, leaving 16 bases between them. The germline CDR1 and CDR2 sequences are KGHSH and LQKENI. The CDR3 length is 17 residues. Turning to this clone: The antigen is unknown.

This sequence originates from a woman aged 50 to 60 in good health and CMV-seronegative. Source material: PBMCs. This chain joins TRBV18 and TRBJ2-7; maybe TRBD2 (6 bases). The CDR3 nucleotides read TGTGCCAGCTCACCACAGGCAGCGGGCCTCTTCTCCTACGAGCAGTACTTC. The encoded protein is CASSPQAAGLFSYEQYF.